This entry is about one TCR delta chain. Its antigen is as yet unknown. The source of the sample is a study of Vδ1+ human thymocytes. Sequences come from RNA converted to cDNA by reverse transcription. CDR3 amplicons came from multiplex PCR with pooled V-gene forward and constant-region reverse primers. TCRdb fed the multiplex PCR reads to CATT. Of approximately 58,000 delta-chain clones listed, roughly 15% are singletons. CDR1 and CDR2 from the germline V gene are TSWWSYY and QGS. V gave up 1 base and J gave up 0 bases; unmatched junction bases: 19. This CDR3 comprises 22 residues. General study points: Thymic TRG and TRD repertoires appeared highly polyclonal.

The sequencing sample was made of Vdelta1+ gamma-delta thymocytes from the thymus. Subset here: FACS-sorted CD3+ TCRalphabeta- TCRVdelta1+ TCRVdelta2- thymocytes. V is TRDV1 and J is TRDJ1; 11 nucleotides line up with TRDD3. The TCR sequence derives from a girl less than two years old who had congenital heart surgery. The CDR3 is CALGEQGGPPMGDTGDTDKLIF. CDR3 DNA: TGTGCTCTTGGGGAACAGGGAGGACCTCCCATGGGGGATACGGGGGACACCGATAAACTCATCTTT.